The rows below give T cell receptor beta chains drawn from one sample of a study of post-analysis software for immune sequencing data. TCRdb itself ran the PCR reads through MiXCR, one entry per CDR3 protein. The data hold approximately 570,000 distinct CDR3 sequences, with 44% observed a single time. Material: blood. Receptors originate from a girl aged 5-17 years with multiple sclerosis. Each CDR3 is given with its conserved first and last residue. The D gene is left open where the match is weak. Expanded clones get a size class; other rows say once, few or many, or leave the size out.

TGCGCCAGCAGCCAAACCCAGTTTCGGGGCTACACCTTC CASSQTQFRGYTF - - TRBJ1-2 TRBV4-1
TGCGCCAGCAGCTCGAGCCGGGCGACAAACACTGAAGCTTTCTTT CASSSSRATNTEAFF - - TRBJ1-1 TRBV5-1
TGCAGTGCTAGAGCAGCGCCAGGACTAGAAGAGACCCAGTACTTC CSARAAPGLEETQYF TRBD2 - TRBJ2-5 TRBV20-1
TGTGCCAGCAGTGCCCCAGGGGTAGCGTACGAGCAGTACTTC CASSAPGVAYEQYF - few TRBJ2-7 TRBV12-3/TRBV12-4
TGCAGCGTAGTCGGACAGGGGTCCAGCTACGAGCAGTACTTC CSVVGQGSSYEQYF TRBD1 many TRBJ2-7 TRBV29-1
TGTGCCAGCAGTGAATATTGGAACAGGGAAGAGACCCAGTACTTC CASSEYWNREETQYF - few TRBJ2-5 TRBV25-1
TGTGCCAGCAAATCAGGGATCGGGGGCACAGATACGCAGTATTTT CASKSGIGGTDTQYF - - TRBJ2-3 TRBV12-3/TRBV12-4
TGTGCCAGCAATAAAGCGGGAGGGCCGAACAATGAGCAGTTCTTC CASNKAGGPNNEQFF TRBD2 - TRBJ2-1 TRBV12-3/TRBV12-4
TGTGCCAGCAGCAAAGGGGCCATTGCAGAGGGTGAGCAGTACTTC CASSKGAIAEGEQYF - few TRBJ2-7 TRBV21-1
TGCAGTGCCCCAAAGGACTACGGGACAGAACAGTTCTTC CSAPKDYGTEQFF - - TRBJ2-1 TRBV20-1
TGTGCCAGCAGTGATCCGAGGGACAGGCCGAGGCGCTACACCTTC CASSDPRDRPRRYTF TRBD1 few TRBJ1-2 TRBV2
TGTGCCAGCAGCCCTAGGGGGGCTCCTAATGAAAAACTGTTTTTT CASSPRGAPNEKLFF - - TRBJ1-4 TRBV7-2
TGTGCCAGCAGCTTCCCAATGGGGGAGACCCGGTACTTC CASSFPMGETRYF - - TRBJ2-5 TRBV7-8
TGTGCCAGCAGCTCCAGCCATCCGGGACAGGGGGAAGGAGGCTACACCTTC CASSSSHPGQGEGGYTF TRBD1 - TRBJ1-2 TRBV12-3/TRBV12-4
TGTGCCAGCAGTCCGGACAGGCGCAATCAGCCCCAGCATTTT CASSPDRRNQPQHF TRBD1 few TRBJ1-5 TRBV6-5
TGTGCCAGCAGCTTTACAGGGGTCACTGAAGCTTTCTTT CASSFTGVTEAFF TRBD1 - TRBJ1-1 TRBV7-9
TGCAGCGTTAATAGACAGAAAATGAACACTGAAGCTTTCTTT CSVNRQKMNTEAFF - - TRBJ1-1 TRBV29-1
TGTGCCAGCAGGGGGAACAGGGGGTATAGCAATCAGCCCCAGCATTTT CASRGNRGYSNQPQHF TRBD1 - TRBJ1-5 TRBV28
TGTGCCAGCAGTCCCAAGGCTCTAGCCAAAAACATTCAGTACTTC CASSPKALAKNIQYF - few TRBJ2-4 TRBV12-3/TRBV12-4
TGTGCCAGCAGCCCCGACTCGCCGGAGACCCAGTACTTC CASSPDSPETQYF - - TRBJ2-5 TRBV7-9
TGCAGCGTGGCCCTCCAGGCCTCCTACGAGCAGTACTTC CSVALQASYEQYF - few TRBJ2-7 TRBV29-1
TGCGCCAGCAGCTTGGCCGTCGGACTCGACCAGTTCTTC CASSLAVGLDQFF - few TRBJ2-1 TRBV5-1
TGCGCCAGCAGCTCGGCGAATAATCTTATCTGGGGACAAAAACTGTTTTTT CASSSANNLIWGQKLFF - - TRBJ1-4 TRBV5-1
TGCGCCAGCAGCTTAACGGACAGGGGGCAACGTGGCTACACCTTC CASSLTDRGQRGYTF TRBD1 few TRBJ1-2 TRBV5-1
TGTGCCAGCAGCTTGGCCTTAACAGGCAGACAAGAGACCCAGTACTTC CASSLALTGRQETQYF - few TRBJ2-5 TRBV5-6
TGTGCCAGCAGCCGGCCAGGACTTAGCGGGAAGAAAAACATTCAGTACTTC CASSRPGLSGKKNIQYF TRBD2 few TRBJ2-4 TRBV11-2
TGCAGCGTTGGAGGACAGACCCACTATGGCTACACCTTC CSVGGQTHYGYTF - few TRBJ1-2 TRBV29-1
TGCGCCAGCAGCGTACAGGGGGATACCTACAATGAGCAGTTCTTC CASSVQGDTYNEQFF TRBD1 - TRBJ2-1 TRBV5-1
TGCAGTGCTAGAGATGACTTGGAGACCCAGTACTTC CSARDDLETQYF - - TRBJ2-5 TRBV20-1
TGTGCCAGCAGTTTCGTGGGGGATGGCACTGAAGCTTTCTTT CASSFVGDGTEAFF - few TRBJ1-1 TRBV28
TGCGCCAGCAGCTTGGGGTCGGAAACCTACGAGCAGTACTTC CASSLGSETYEQYF - few TRBJ2-7 TRBV5-1
TGTGCCTGGAGTGTGACTAGAGATACGCAGTATTTT CAWSVTRDTQYF - few TRBJ2-3 TRBV30
TGTGCCAGCAATGGTGAGACTAGCGGGGATCAAGAGACCCAGTACTTC CASNGETSGDQETQYF TRBD2 few TRBJ2-5 TRBV6-4
TGTGTCAGCAGGGCGACAGGGGTGGGCCTTGGCTACACCTTC CVSRATGVGLGYTF TRBD1 - TRBJ1-2 TRBV12-3/TRBV12-4
TGCAGTGCTAGGGTAGCGGGGAGAGGTGAGCAGTTCTTC CSARVAGRGEQFF TRBD2 many TRBJ2-1 TRBV20-1